The 10 T cell receptor beta chains reported below all come from one sample, sequenced in a study of spatial heterogeneity in lung cancer. TCRdb reanalysed the 5' RACE reads using MiXCR and keeps one entry per CDR3 protein. The sample has over 9,500 distinct CDR3 sequences; about a sixth are singletons. Time point in this sample: sample taken at primary tumor resection. Without sorting, whole RNA was sequenced from tumor, nontumor lung or frozen PBMC. Sample: PBMCs, taken at surgery. The receptor set was obtained from a male donor with early-stage non-small cell lung cancer.

This clonotype was seen repeatedly, ten times or more. This chain links TRBV20-1 with TRBJ1-1; D is unresolved. Germline assignment: CDR1 DFQATT and CDR2 SNEGSKA (reference sequence). Trimming took off 0 bases at V and 7 bases at J, with 12 bases between the two ends. This CDR3 spans 13 amino acids. CDR3 region: CSAREGGSLEAFF. The CDR3 nucleotides are TGCAGTGCTAGAGAAGGTGGGAGTCTTGAAGCTTTCTTT.

This clonotype was seen at least ten times. The V call is TRBV4-2, the J call TRBJ2-3, with 13 bases lining up with TRBD2. Germline assignment: CDR1 LGHNA and CDR2 YNFKEQ. This CDR3 comprises 18 residues. V lost 4 bases, J lost 3 bases, and 10 bases stayed unmatched. The CDR3 nucleotides read TGTGCCAGCAGCCCTTGGACTAGCGGGAGCCCTCTAACAGATACGCAGTATTTT. Amino acid sequence: CASSPWTSGSPLTDTQYF.

CDR3 loop: CASSQSESGGRDTQYF. In DNA form, the CDR3 reads TGTGCCAGCAGTCAGAGCGAGAGCGGGGGACGGGATACGCAGTATTTT. The V and J genes are TRBV7-8 and TRBJ2-3; 8 bases agree with TRBD2. V dropped 6 bases and J dropped 6; count of bases not matched to a gene: 14. Germline V gives CDR1 SGHVS, CDR2 FQNEAQ. The CDR3 loop spans 16 amino acids.

In the case of this clonotype: One base away lies a much larger clone, so this may be a sequencing read error. This chain's CDR3 is CASRMGATILNIQYF. CDR3 nucleotides: TGTGCCAGCAGAATGGGGGCAACTATCCTAAACATTCAGTACTTC. V gene TRBV27 combines with J gene TRBJ2-4; D is perhaps TRBD1 (6 bases). Trimming removed 6 bases from V and 6 bases from J, with 18 bases in between. CDR1 and CDR2 (germline): MNHEY, SMNVEV (reference sequence). This CDR3 has 15 amino acids.

This clonotype has a handful of counts. The rearrangement uses TRBV5-4 and TRBJ2-2; perhaps TRBD2 as D (5 bases). CDR3 size: 17 residues. V shed 3 bases and J shed 4 bases, with 19 bases lying between them. Germline-derived CDR1 and CDR2 are SGHNT and YYREEE (reference sequence). The CDR3 coding sequence is TGTGCCAGCAGCTCTCGGGCCACAACTAGTAGCACCGGGGAGCTGTTTTTT. This codes for CASSSRATTSSTGELFF.

This clonotype was counted between two and nine times. The chain is built from TRBV2 and TRBJ2-5; TRBD2 is a possible D gene (6 bases). The V end was cut by 10 bases, the J end by 5 bases, with 17 bases between. Germline CDR1 reads SNHLY; CDR2 reads FYNNEI. CDR3 size: 13 residues. The CDR3 coding sequence is TGTGCCACCGCGAAGGAGGGCCTGGAGACCCAGTACTTC. This sequence encodes CATAKEGLETQYF.

The V and J genes are TRBV27 and TRBJ2-2; tentative D call: TRBD2 (6 bases). The CDR3 has 15 residues. The V end lost 4 bases, the J end lost 5 bases, and 14 bases lay between the germline ends. CDR1 and CDR2 (germline): MNHEY, SMNVEV (reference sequence). The CDR3 nucleotides are TGTGCCAGCAGTTGGCGGGACTCTTATACCGGGGAGCTGTTTTTT. Translation gives CASSWRDSYTGELFF.

The rearrangement joins TRBV2 to TRBJ2-1, with D unclear. Trimming removed 2 bases at V and 0 bases at J, with 5 bases between. Germline loops: CDR1 SNHLY, CDR2 FYNNEI. The CDR3 spans 14 residues. In DNA form, the CDR3 reads TGTGCCAGCAGTGAAATTAGCTCCTACAATGAGCAGTTCTTC. Amino acids: CASSEISSYNEQFF. The entire variable domain, with the rest obtained from reference TRBV2 and TRBJ2-1, is as follows: EPEVTQTPSHQVTQMGQEVILRCVPISNHLYFYWYRQILGQKVEFLVSFYNNEISEKSEIFDDQFSVERPDGSNFTLKIRSTKLEDSAMYFCASSEISSYNEQFFGPGTRLTVL.

This clonotype appeared many times. J is TRBJ2-1 and V is TRBV7-3; 9 bases fit TRBD1. The ends lost 0 bases at V and 5 bases at J; junction bases unmatched: 5. CDR1 and CDR2 (germline): SGHTA, FQGTGA. This CDR3 has 16 amino acids. CDR3 residues: CASSLTRQGVNNEQFF. CDR3 bases: TGTGCCAGCAGCTTAACCCGACAGGGGGTAAACAATGAGCAGTTCTTC. The variable domain in full, with the rest retrieved from reference TRBV7-3 and TRBJ2-1, is GAGVSQTPSNKVTEKGKYVELRCDPISGHTALYWYRQSLGQGPEFLIYFQGTGAADDSGLPNDRFFAVRPEGSVSTLKIQRTERGDSAVYLCASSLTRQGVNNEQFFGPGTRLTVL.

This clonotype appeared a few times. The chain recombines TRBV7-2 with TRBJ1-3; possibly TRBD1 for D (6 bases). Trimming cost V 3 bases and J 2 bases, with 8 bases left between them. Per the germline V gene, CDR1 is SGHTA and CDR2 is FQGNSA. This CDR3 has 14 amino acids. The CDR3 is CASSFGTPGNTIYF. The CDR3 nucleotides read TGTGCCAGCAGCTTTGGGACACCTGGAAACACCATATATTTT.